This T cell receptor beta chain was retrieved from a study of regulatory T cells in long-lasting Graves disease. General observations from the study: Segments TRBV28, TRBJ1-2 and TRBJ2-5 showed preferential usage in persistent disease. The persistent group shared around 2,600 public clonotypes, more than the approximately 1,000 shared by new patients.

Arm-PCR with iRepertoire HTBI primers amplified the CDR3 regions for these TCR beta libraries. TCRdb recomputed calls from the multiplex PCR reads with MiXCR, one row per CDR3 protein. The sample records approximately 500,000 distinct CDR3 sequences, roughly 21% being singletons. Sample time point: persistent/refractory GD, antithyroid drugs over 5 years with positive TRAb. PBMC-extracted RNA yielded the TCR library. Recruitment took place at an endocrinology department in Xi'an, China. EDTA tubes received approximately 9 milliliters of collected peripheral blood. The CDR3 totals 13 residues. CDR1 is SGHTA, CDR2 FQGNSA, per germline. V lost 5 bases and J lost 6, with 14 bases in between. This clonotype turned up a few times. Its antigen is unidentified.

V is TRBV7-2 and J is TRBJ2-7; D possibly uses TRBD1 or TRBD2 (5 bases each). The clonotype originates from a female donor with Graves disease. The input for sequencing was peripheral blood mononuclear cells (PBMCs), taken when the disease was refractory, from a patient treated with antithyroid drugs. This CDR3 reads CASSPGPGTEQYF. CDR3 nucleotide sequence: TGTGCCAGCAGCCCCGGCCCGGGGACCGAGCAGTACTTC.